The rows below give T cell receptor beta chains drawn from one sample of a study of blood T cell repertoires in COVID-19. TCRdb's copy holds only in-frame clones and misses some; the assay was immunoSEQ multiplex PCR. In the table there are 130,000 to 150,000 clones, about 89% of which are singletons. The sequenced material came from PBMCs or T cells enriched from blood (not recorded which). The receptor source for this set is a man between 60 and 75 years old who had recovered from COVID-19. The CDR3 runs from the conserved cysteine through the conserved F or W. The D gene is left open where the match is weak.

D	V	CDR3
TRBD2	TRBV10-3	CAAQPPGLAVEQYF
TRBD2	TRBV19	CASNPGLAGVDGSKNIQYF
NA	TRBV5-6	CASSLGGNGYTF
TRBD1	TRBV6-5	CASSPSDRGSYGYTF
TRBD1	TRBV5-1	CASSPTGQGNYEQYF
NA	TRBV19	CASSIWQGSGSNQPQHF
TRBD2	TRBV7-3	CASSSISGKGDTQYF
NA	TRBV11-2	CASSLDHTGNGYTF
TRBD1	TRBV27	CASSFGTGSSYEQYF
NA	TRBV18	CASSPLPQQETQYF
TRBD1	TRBV29-1	CSVHPGQRGNMHGYTF
TRBD1	TRBV30	CAWSPDRGVLLNTIYF
NA	TRBV20-1	CSARSFLGYTF
NA	TRBV6-5	CASSHGFRSKNAFF
NA	TRBV5-1	CASSPSGTTDTQYF
NA	TRBV6-5	CATLDFNEQFF
NA	TRBV5-1	CASSFLHEQYF
TRBD2	TRBV18	CASSPPSGREYNEQFF
NA	TRBV29-1	CSAEHLRPGGAQYF
TRBD1	TRBV7-8	CASSPDRGNQPQHF
NA	TRBV19	CASSGEAAVFTGELFF
NA	TRBV5-1	CASSTTGTALGNTIYF
NA	TRBV24-1	CAVKKDSQAGELFF
TRBD2	TRBV5-6	CASSFLTSGRAIETQYF
NA	TRBV27	CASRRGEAYTEAFF
TRBD1	TRBV5-6	CASSLPTGGEQYF
NA	TRBV3-1/TRBV3-2	CASSKYRSELFF
TRBD2	TRBV19	CASSTGLAGGGGELFF
NA	TRBV30	CAWRVRDTVHF
NA	TRBV28	CASSFFGSLVYEQYF
TRBD1	TRBV6-5	CAIGTGKPQHF
NA	TRBV24-1	CATSDFGDYNEQFF
TRBD1	TRBV5-4	CASSLTGTGYNSPLHF
TRBD1	TRBV10-3	CAIRPGQNSYEQYF
TRBD1	TRBV29-1	CSVVEGASNQPQHF
NA	TRBV10-1	CASSDRGDSPLHF
NA	TRBV3-1/TRBV3-2	CASSQSGGTEAFF
NA	TRBV5-5	CASSLGQGYQGYTF
NA	TRBV5-1	CASSLDRQNTEAFF